These 4 T cell receptor beta chains were sequenced from one sample in a study of early T cells in non-severe SARS-CoV-2 infection. TCRdb analysed the 5' RACE reads with MiXCR anew, one entry per CDR3 protein. The sample records around 30,000 distinct CDR3 sequences, 5% being singletons. Sequencing used whole blood. Every receptor here comes from an adult who was a healthcare worker with PCR-confirmed SARS-CoV-2 infection or an uninfected control (not recorded which).

The sample holds many counts of this clonotype. J is TRBJ1-1 and V is TRBV11-2; possibly TRBD1 for D (6 bases). This CDR3 is 11 amino acids long. CDR1 SGHAT and CDR2 FQNNGV come from the germline V gene. Trimming took off 2 bases at V and 10 bases at J, with 8 bases between the two ends. CDR3 residues: CASSLTGRAFF. CDR3 nucleotide sequence: TGTGCCAGCAGCTTAACAGGGAGAGCTTTCTTT.

This clonotype was seen at least ten times. The rearrangement uses TRBV3-1 and TRBJ1-3, with 7 bases that match TRBD1. The CDR3 has 16 residues. V lost 5 bases to trimming and J lost 0 bases; unmatched junction nucleotides: 7. CDR1 LGHDT and CDR2 YNNKEL come from the germline V gene (reference sequence). The CDR3 DNA reads TGTGCCAGCAGCACCGGGACAGTGAGCTCTGGAAACACCATATATTTT. This gives the protein CASSTGTVSSGNTIYF.

This clonotype was seen ten or more times. This chain links TRBV20-1 with TRBJ1-1; 9 bases map to TRBD1. This CDR3 spans 15 amino acids. Germline values: CDR1 DFQATT, CDR2 SNEGSKA (reference sequence). Trimming removed 3 bases from V and 5 bases from J; junction bases left unmatched: 10. CDR3 residues: CSASPLTGGLTEAFF. In DNA, the CDR3 is TGCAGTGCTAGCCCCCTGACAGGGGGTCTGACTGAAGCTTTCTTT.

Regarding this clonotype: A much bigger clone sits one base away, suggesting this may be a read error. The CDR3 reads CASSSGLPGSIAYNEQFF. The CDR3, as DNA: TGTGCCAGCAGCTCGGGACTCCCCGGTTCGATAGCCTACAATGAGCAGTTCTTC. The rearrangement links TRBV13 to TRBJ2-1; possibly TRBD2 for D (6 bases). V lost 4 bases to trimming and J lost 2 bases, with 21 bases between them. This CDR3 has 18 amino acids. The germline V gene has CDR1 PRHDT and CDR2 FYEKMQ (reference sequence).